This T cell receptor (beta chain) was identified in a study of vaccination and CD4 T cells after COVID-19. Concerning this clonotype: Its target is not known.

The Oncomine TCR Beta short-read assay was what sequenced the DNA obtained from cultured CD4+ T cells. TCRdb re-called the PCR reads with MiXCR, one entry per CDR3 protein. The sample lists roughly 25,000 distinct CDR3 sequences, around 30% occurring once. Whole-study results and caveats: Vaccine-specific clones numbering 304 of 307 showed spike mono-reactivity in convalescent patients.

Regarding time point: late sampling 161 to 241 days after vaccination in a few convalescent patients. Treatment defined: roughly 11-day PBMC culture with coronavirus spike peptide pools or control peptides (ViraFEST assay). The ViraFEST method relied on peptide pools to expand antigen-specific T cells, followed by TCR sequencing. PBMC cultures, at 1.5 million to 2.5 million cells per well, received about 9.3 IU/ml IL-2 and around 11 ug/ml peptide pools. On day 3 and again on day 7, fresh IL-2 medium was used to replace half the medium. The CDR3 runs 16 residues. The germline CDR1 and CDR2 sequences are DFQATT and SNEGSKA (reference sequence). V lost 5 bases and J 2 bases, leaving 22 bases between the germline ends.

J is TRBJ2-7 and V is TRBV20-1; D may correspond to TRBD1 or TRBD2 (5 bases each). This specimen consisted of CD4+ T cells from blood, cultured in vitro, obtained about 7 months after SARS-CoV-2 vaccination. This clonotype originated in a human donor who had recovered from COVID-19. The CDR3 DNA is TGCAGTGCTCTAAAATGGACCGGGACGGTCGCCTACGAGCAGTACTTC. Translation gives CSALKWTGTVAYEQYF.